These 17 T cell receptor beta chains originate from one sample sequenced in a study of molecular identifiers for immune sequencing clone quantification. TCRdb reanalysed the PCR reads using MiXCR and keeps one entry per CDR3 protein. The profile shows nearly 650,000 distinct CDR3 sequences, 25% of them singletons. Sequencing used naive CD8+ T cells from blood, with Jurkat cell RNA spiked in. The subset was: FACS-sorted CD8+CD4-CCR7+CD45RA+ naive T cells. Receptors originate from a human donor in good health. Some libraries in this study had Jurkat cell RNA spiked in.

As regards this clonotype: This may stem from a read error, because a much larger clone lies one nucleotide away. This chain links TRBV4-1 with TRBJ2-3, with D possibly being TRBD1 or TRBD2 (6 bases each). Germline CDR1 MGHRA, CDR2 YSYEKL. The V end was cut by 1 base, the J end by 2 bases, with 13 bases between. This CDR3 is built from 16 residues. This chain's CDR3 is CASSQGGTPITDTQYF. CDR3 DNA sequence: TGCGCCAGCAGCCAAGGCGGGACACCTATCACAGATACGCAGTATTTT.

In its sample, this clonotype was seen many times. The chain combines TRBV2 with TRBJ2-7, with D perhaps matching TRBD2 (5 bases). Trimming took 0 bases from V and 0 from J, leaving 15 bases between them. Looked up from germline, CDR1 is SNHLY and CDR2 is FYNNEI. CDR3 length: 17 amino acids. The CDR3, as DNA: TGTGCCAGCAGTGAAGCGAGCTTAGCGCTCTACTCCTACGAGCAGTACTTC. This encodes CASSEASLALYSYEQYF.

The rearrangement joins TRBV19 to TRBJ1-4, with TRBD1 matching over 10 bases. This CDR3 is 14 amino acids long. Trimming cost V 1 base and J 16 bases; bases outside gene matches: 9. Looked up from germline, CDR1 is LNHDA and CDR2 is SQIVND (reference sequence). The chain's CDR3 is CASSIGAGTGEKFF. DNA for the CDR3: TGTGCCAGTAGTATAGGCGCCGGGACAGGGGAAAAGTTTTTT. The complete variable domain, with remaining parts taken from reference TRBV19 and TRBJ1-4, reads DGGITQSPKYLFRKEGQNVTLSCEQNLNHDAMYWYRQDPGQGLRLIYYSQIVNDFQKGDIAEGYSVSREKKESFPLTVTSAQKNPTAFYLCASSIGAGTGEKFFGSGTQLSVL.

This clonotype came up many times. The CDR3 protein is CASTHGAYNEQFF. The CDR3 DNA reads as TGTGCCAGCACCCACGGGGCCTACAATGAGCAGTTCTTC. The chain combines TRBV7-8 with TRBJ2-1; a possible D gene is TRBD2 (5 bases). V was pared by 7 bases and J by 2 bases, with 9 bases between. Germline V gene lookup returns CDR1 SGHVS and CDR2 FQNEAQ. The CDR3 is 13 residues long.

Points on this clonotype: One base away lies a much larger clone, so this may be a sequencing read error. This chain links TRBV30 with TRBJ1-5; D may be TRBD1 (5 bases). CDR1 and CDR2 (germline): GTSNPN, SVGIG (reference sequence). There are 12 residues in the CDR3. Trimming cost V 4 bases and J 6 bases, with 10 bases left between them. CDR3 region: CAWKGVGQPQHF. Here the CDR3 DNA reads TGTGCCTGGAAAGGGGTAGGTCAGCCCCAGCATTTT. Variable domain in full (rest from reference TRBV30 and TRBJ1-5): SQTIHQWPATLVQPVGSPLSLECTVEGTSNPNLYWYRQAAGRGLQLLFYSVGIGQISSEVPQNLSASRPQDRQFILSSKKLLLSDSGFYLCAWKGVGQPQHFGDGTRLSIL.

The chain has TRBV7-9 and TRBJ2-1; TRBD1 matches at 7 bases. CDR3 length: 15 amino acids. Unmatched junction bases numbered 9, after V lost 5 bases and J lost 5 bases. The germline CDR1 and CDR2 sequences are SEHNR and FQNEAQ (reference sequence). CDR3 sequence reads: CASSRGQSTHNEQFF. The CDR3 DNA is TGTGCCAGCAGCAGGGGACAGAGTACCCACAATGAGCAGTTCTTC.

A few counts support this clonotype. The gene calls are TRBV20-1 and TRBJ1-1; D is ambiguous. This CDR3 is built from 11 residues. Germline V gene sequence: CDR1 DFQATT, CDR2 SNEGSKA (reference sequence). Trimming took off 4 bases at V and 9 bases at J, with 12 bases between the two ends. The CDR3 bases are TGCAGTGCTACACAGACACATCAAGCTTTCTTT. Encoded protein: CSATQTHQAFF.

The V gene is TRBV2, the J gene TRBJ2-7; 8 bases match TRBD1. The CDR3 is made up of 14 amino acids. J gave up 7 bases and V 1 base, and 6 bases lay outside the gene matches. Looked up from germline, CDR1 is SNHLY and CDR2 is FYNNEI. The CDR3 here is CASSEGQGAGEQYF. In nucleotides, the CDR3 is TGTGCCAGCAGTGAAGGGCAGGGGGCTGGTGAGCAGTACTTC.

This clonotype turned up a few times. The CDR3 DNA follows: TGTGCCTGGAGCGCTAGTTCTGGCAATGAGCAGTTCTTC. Translation gives CAWSASSGNEQFF. The chain combines TRBV30 with TRBJ2-1; D not resolved. The germline CDR1 and CDR2 sequences are GTSNPN and SVGIG (reference sequence). The CDR3 runs 13 residues. Trimming removed 3 bases at V and 6 bases at J, with 12 bases between.

The chain employs TRBV19 and TRBJ2-3; 9 bases align to TRBD1. The CDR3 contains 15 residues. Per the germline V gene, CDR1 is LNHDA and CDR2 is SQIVND (reference sequence). Trimming at V came to 5 bases and at J to 3 bases, leaving 6 bases not matched to a gene. The CDR3, as DNA: TGTGCCAGTAGTTCTGAGGACAGGGGAACAGATACGCAGTATTTT. This codes for CASSSEDRGTDTQYF.

As for this clonotype: Mismatch with germline at one junction end may stem from a read error. J is TRBJ1-1 and V is TRBV7-6; D not resolved. CDR3 length equals 15 residues. Germline values: CDR1 SGHVS, CDR2 FNYEAQ. Here the CDR3 reads CASSSQLGLNTEASF. The CDR3 DNA follows: TGTGCCAGCAGCTCCCAACTGGGATTGAACACTGAAGCTTCCTTT.

This clonotype came up many times. V is TRBV29-1 and J is TRBJ2-3; the match to TRBD2 covers 12 bases. The CDR3 totals 15 residues. Germline V gene lookup returns CDR1 SQVTM and CDR2 ANQGSEA. The ends lost 4 bases at V and 3 bases at J; junction bases unmatched: 5. CDR3 protein: CSVVRTSGKTDTQYF. CDR3 sequence (DNA): TGCAGCGTTGTCCGGACTAGCGGGAAGACAGATACGCAGTATTTT.

This clonotype was counted ten times or more. CDR3 nucleotides: TGTGCCAGCAGCCAAGACAACAATGAGCAGTTCTTC. It yields the protein CASSQDNNEQFF. The chain is built from TRBV7-9 and TRBJ2-1; no definite D call. Germline-derived CDR1 and CDR2 are SEHNR and FQNEAQ (reference sequence). The CDR3 is made up of 12 amino acids. Trimming removed 5 bases at V and 5 bases at J, with 7 bases between.

Turning to this clonotype: A much bigger clone sits one base away, suggesting this may be a read error. The chain is built from TRBV7-8 and TRBJ2-3; tentatively, D is TRBD1 (6 bases). This CDR3 is 17 amino acids long. Germline-derived CDR1 and CDR2 are SGHVS and FQNEAQ. The CDR3 region has the DNA TGTGCCTGCAGCCTTGGTGCAGGGGTTGGAGTCACAGATACGCAGTATTTT. As protein: CACSLGAGVGVTDTQYF. The full variable domain, its missing parts supplied by reference TRBV7-8 and TRBJ2-3, is GAGVSQSPRYKVAKRGQDVALRCDPISGHVSLFWYQQALGQGPEFLTYFQNEAQLDKSGLPSDRFFAERPEGSVSTLKIQRTQQEDSAVYLCACSLGAGVGVTDTQYFGPGTRLTVL.

This clonotype was observed many times. This chain links TRBV28 with TRBJ2-2; D is perhaps TRBD2 (5 bases). The length of the CDR3 is 16 residues. V dropped 4 bases and J dropped 1 base, with 13 bases sitting between them. Germline assignment: CDR1 MDHEN and CDR2 SYDVKM. CDR3 amino acids: CASSSRTRGNTGELFF. Here the CDR3 DNA reads TGTGCCAGCAGTTCCCGGACCCGGGGGAACACCGGGGAGCTGTTTTTT.

In this sample, this clonotype turned up a few times. This sequence joins TRBV7-6 and TRBJ1-1; possibly TRBD1 for D (6 bases). The CDR3 is made up of 16 amino acids. With 1 base removed from V and 4 bases from J, the gap between germline ends came to 16 bases. The germline V gene encodes CDR1 SGHVS and CDR2 FNYEAQ. The CDR3: CASSLGGGLGGTEAFF. DNA of the CDR3: TGTGCCAGCAGCTTAGGGGGGGGCTTAGGGGGCACTGAAGCTTTCTTT.

The genes are TRBV6-5 and TRBJ1-2, with a tentative D call TRBD1 (6 bases). This CDR3 region has 13 residues. V gave up 8 bases and J gave up 6 bases, with 16 bases separating them. CDR1 and CDR2 (germline): MNHEY, SVGAGI. CDR3 sequence reads: CASSNWGAHGYTF. As DNA, the CDR3 is TGTGCCAGCTCAAATTGGGGGGCTCATGGCTACACCTTC.